These 14 T cell receptor beta chains share one sample of origin, sequenced in a study of human T cells and chemical hapten exposure. Noted time point: patch test 2, 6 weeks after DPC sensitization. Treatment noted: therapeutic diphenylcyclopropenone sensitization with weekly scalp DPC. TCRdb itself ran the RACE reads through MiXCR, one entry per CDR3 protein. The table includes some 84,000 distinct CDR3 sequences, 8% to 13% detected once. This specimen consisted of whole blood, obtained in connection with sensitization to the hapten diphenylcyclopropenone (DPC). These receptors all come from a woman in her fifties or sixties with alopecia areata. Some clones in this sample may be carry-over from other donors' samples.

This clonotype has a count of ten or more. The J gene is TRBJ2-1, the V gene TRBV3-1, with TRBD2 as a possible D gene (5 bases). Trimming pared 1 base from V and 14 bases from J, leaving 9 bases between. Germline CDR1 LGHDT, CDR2 YNNKEL (reference sequence). This CDR3 comprises 11 residues. CDR3 sequence reads: CASSQGGLEFF. For the CDR3, the DNA is TGTGCCAGCAGCCAAGGAGGGTTGGAGTTCTTC.

This clonotype was detected ten times or more. For the CDR3, the DNA is TGTGCCAGCAGCTACACAGATACGCAGTATTTT. It codes for CASSYTDTQYF. The V call is TRBV7-9, the J call TRBJ2-3; no clear D. Looked up from germline, CDR1 is SEHNR and CDR2 is FQNEAQ (reference sequence). The length of the CDR3 is 11 residues. The ends were cut back, 4 bases at V and 2 bases at J, with 1 base in the middle.

This clonotype was seen at least ten times. Here the CDR3 reads CASSSPGLTYNEQFF. The CDR3 DNA follows: TGTGCCAGCAGCTCGCCGGGGCTGACTTACAATGAGCAGTTCTTC. The V call is TRBV7-9, the J call TRBJ2-1; either TRBD1 or TRBD2 may fit D (5 bases each). The CDR3 is 15 residues long. Per the germline V gene, CDR1 is SEHNR and CDR2 is FQNEAQ (reference sequence). V was shortened by 4 bases and J by 4 bases, with 14 bases between the two germline ends. The whole variable domain, filled in from reference TRBV7-9 and TRBJ2-1, reads DTGVSQNPRHKITKRGQNVTFRCDPISEHNRLYWYRQTLGQGPEFLTYFQNEAQLEKSRLLSDRFSAERPKGSFSTLEIQRTEQGDSAMYLCASSSPGLTYNEQFFGPGTRLTVL.

Only a few counts were recorded for this clonotype. J is TRBJ2-7 and V is TRBV6-5; weak D call: TRBD1 (6 bases). Trimming shortened V by 5 bases and J by 3 bases, and 17 bases separated the two germline ends. The CDR3 length is 15 residues. Germline-derived CDR1 and CDR2 are MNHEY and SVGAGI. The CDR3 sequence: CASSRQGLASYEQYF. The DNA of the CDR3 is TGTGCCAGCAGTCGTCAGGGGTTGGCGAGCTACGAGCAGTACTTC.

This clonotype was seen more than once but under ten times. V gene TRBV30 combines with J gene TRBJ1-5; TRBD1 is a possible D gene (5 bases). The CDR3 is 14 residues long. Germline V CDR1 and CDR2: GTSNPN, SVGIG (reference sequence). Trimming removed 4 bases at V and 0 bases at J, with 10 bases between. The CDR3 DNA follows: TGTGCCTGGACCCTGGGGGATAGCAATCAGCCCCAGCATTTT. Protein: CAWTLGDSNQPQHF.

The chain couples TRBV5-6 to TRBJ2-3; 10 nucleotides align to TRBD1. V lost 5 bases to trimming and J lost 3 bases; unmatched junction nucleotides: 9. Germline V gene lookup returns CDR1 SGHDT and CDR2 YYEEEE. There are 16 residues in the CDR3. The CDR3, as DNA: TGTGCCAGCAGTCTTGAGACAGGGGGCTTGACAGATACGCAGTATTTT. Amino acid sequence: CASSLETGGLTDTQYF.

This clonotype was counted at least ten times. Its ends do not fully match the called genes, so a read error is possible. J is TRBJ2-1 and V is TRBV18; D is uncertain. In germline, CDR1 is KGHSH, CDR2 LQKENI. This CDR3 comprises 11 residues. Here the CDR3 DNA reads TGTGCCAGCTCCTCCGACAATGAGCAGTTCTTC. The encoded protein is CASSSDNEQFF. Based on the CDR3 plus reference TRBV18 and TRBJ2-1, the full variable domain is NAGVMQNPRHLVRRRGQEARLRCSPMKGHSHVYWYRQLPEEGLKFMVYLQKENIIDESGMPKERFSAEFPKEGPSILRIQQVVRGDSAAYFCASSSDNEQFFGPGTRLTVL.

The sample holds a few counts of this clonotype. The chain couples TRBV18 to TRBJ2-1; D uncertain. This CDR3 contains 16 residues. Between the trimmed V and J ends, which lost 0 bases and 1 base, there was a span of 10 bases. The germline CDR1 and CDR2 sequences are KGHSH and LQKENI. The CDR3 DNA is TGTGCCAGCTCACCACCGTGGACGGCGTCCTACAATGAGCAGTTCTTC. Residues: CASSPPWTASYNEQFF.

This clonotype has more than one count but fewer than ten. Here the CDR3 DNA reads TGCGCCAGCAGCCAAGATCCCCAGGGGGCCTTTCTATATAGCAATCAGCCCCAGCATTTT. This codes for CASSQDPQGAFLYSNQPQHF. The chain is built from TRBV4-1 and TRBJ1-5; TRBD1 agrees at 8 bases. The V segment lost 0 bases and the J segment 0 bases; nucleotides outside the gene matches: 13. The CDR3 is made up of 20 amino acids. Per the germline V gene, CDR1 is MGHRA and CDR2 is YSYEKL.

This clonotype was observed many times. DNA of the CDR3: TGCAGTGCTACGCATATTAGGAACACTGAAGCTTTCTTT. Its protein product is CSATHIRNTEAFF. The rearrangement uses TRBV20-1 and TRBJ1-1; D remains unclear. V gave up 4 bases and J gave up 1 base, with 10 bases separating them. Germline-derived CDR1 and CDR2 are DFQATT and SNEGSKA (reference sequence). The CDR3 contains 13 residues.

This clonotype was counted only a few times. The J gene is TRBJ1-5, the V gene TRBV6-6; 11 positions agree with TRBD1. The V segment lost 2 bases and the J segment 1 base; nucleotides outside the gene matches: 4. Germline CDR1 is MNHNY and CDR2 is SVGAGI (reference sequence). CDR3 length: 17 amino acids. The CDR3 DNA reads TGTGCCAGCAGTTACGCGGACAGGGGGCGCAGCAATCAGCCCCAGCATTTT. Residues: CASSYADRGRSNQPQHF.

This clonotype has ten or more counts. The chain joins TRBV3-1 to TRBJ2-3, with 9 nucleotides matching TRBD2. The CDR3 covers 17 residues. The V and J ends lost 1 base and 3 bases, in that order; junction bases with no gene match: 8. Per germline, CDR1 LGHDT and CDR2 YNNKEL (reference sequence). The CDR3 nucleotides are TGTGCCAGCAGCCAAGCGAGTCTAGCGGGAAGGACAGATACGCAGTATTTT. Encoded protein: CASSQASLAGRTDTQYF.

The chain couples TRBV9 to TRBJ2-7, with 15 nucleotides matching TRBD2. The V and J ends lost 3 bases and 6 bases, in that order; junction bases with no gene match: 7. The CDR3 sequence is 16 residues long. The germline V gene encodes CDR1 SGDLS and CDR2 YYNGEE. This CDR3 is CASSALTGLAGGEQYF. The CDR3 nucleotides read TGTGCCAGCAGCGCGCTTACGGGACTAGCGGGAGGCGAGCAGTACTTC.

On this clonotype itself: A much larger clone is a single base away; this may be a read error. The V gene is TRBV7-9, the J gene TRBJ2-5, with D perhaps matching TRBD2 (6 bases). From germline, CDR1 is SEHNR and CDR2 FQNEAQ (reference sequence). V was clipped by 5 bases and J by 4 bases, with 14 bases between them. The CDR3 runs 14 residues. The chain's CDR3 is CASSPGVGSETQYF. CDR3 sequence (DNA): TGTGCCAGCAGCCCGGGGGTTGGCTCAGAGACCCAGTACTTC.